This TCR beta chain was recovered during a study of blood T cell repertoires in COVID-19. Study-level background: From T cells, B-cell-depleted T cells, or PBMCs came the material, which was cDNA or gDNA.

This CDR3 has 15 amino acids. Germline V gives CDR1 ENHRY, CDR2 SYGVKD. The germline V and J ends were trimmed by 7 bases and 5 bases, with 18 bases remaining between them. Original processing methods: Reference gene primer amplification gave nucleated cell count estimates. Profiling relied on immunoSEQ multiplex PCR, and the TCRdb table lists in-frame clones only, not all of them. That table furnishes V, J and clone size, whereas the DNA furnished D and trimming. The sample includes fewer than 250,000 clones, about four fifths seen only once; the top ten take about 2.7%. The chain recombines TRBV10-3 with TRBJ2-1; a weak D match, TRBD2 (6 bases). The receptor comes from a woman between 35 and 50 years old with active or convalescent COVID-19. Sequencing was done on a sample of peripheral blood. CDR3: CAITQTRFGDNEQFF. The CDR3 DNA reads TGTGCCATCACCCAGACTAGATTTGGCGACAATGAGCAGTTCTTC.